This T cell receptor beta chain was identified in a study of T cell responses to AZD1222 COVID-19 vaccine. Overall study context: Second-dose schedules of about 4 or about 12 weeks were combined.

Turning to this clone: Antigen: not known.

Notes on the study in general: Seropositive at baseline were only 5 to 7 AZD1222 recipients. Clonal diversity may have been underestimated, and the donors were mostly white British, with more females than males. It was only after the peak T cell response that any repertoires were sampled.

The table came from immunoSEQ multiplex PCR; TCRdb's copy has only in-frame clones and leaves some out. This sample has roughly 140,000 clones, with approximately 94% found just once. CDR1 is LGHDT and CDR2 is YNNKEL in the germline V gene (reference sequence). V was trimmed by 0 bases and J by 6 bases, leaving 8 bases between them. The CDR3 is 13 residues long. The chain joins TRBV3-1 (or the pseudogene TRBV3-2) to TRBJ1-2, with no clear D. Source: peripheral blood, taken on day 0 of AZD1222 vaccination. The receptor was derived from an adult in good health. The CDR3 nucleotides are TGTGCCAGCAGCCAAGAATTAGCGGATGGCTACACCTTC. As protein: CASSQELADGYTF.